A selection of T cell receptor beta chains follows, all from one sample in a study of T cells in Graves' hyperthyroidism and ophthalmopathy. A single record per CDR3 protein comes from TCRdb applying MiXCR to the multiplex PCR reads. The sample lists approximately 870,000 distinct CDR3 sequences, approximately 40% seen once, with roughly 8.3% in the top ten. The sequenced material came from blood. Source of these receptors: a man between 18 and 29 years old with Graves' hyperthyroidism. The CDR3 runs from the conserved cysteine through the conserved F or W. A D gene is named only where the DNA matches it firmly. Only some rows state a clone size, as once, few, many or a class for expanded clones.

TRBV10-3	TRBJ2-7	-	-	13	TGTGCCATCAGTCCACAGGGTATCTCCGAGCAGTACTTC	CAISPQGISEQYF
TRBV2	TRBJ1-2	-	many	14	TGTGCCAGCAGTGAACCAGGGGACCTCTATGGCTACACCTTC	CASSEPGDLYGYTF
TRBV9	TRBJ1-2	-	-	15	TGTGCCAGCAGCGTAGAACCGGGGAGAGACTATGGCTACACCTTC	CASSVEPGRDYGYTF
TRBV7-9	TRBJ2-7	TRBD2	-	13	TGTGCCAGCAGCCTCCCCGGGGGGTGGGAGCAGTACTTC	CASSLPGGWEQYF
TRBV12-3/TRBV12-4	TRBJ2-5	-	few	16	TGTGCCAGCAGTTTAGACAGGGAGGCTCGTGGGGAGACCCAGTACTTC	CASSLDREARGETQYF
TRBV29-1	TRBJ2-7	-	many	13	TGCAGCGTTGACGGCCTGGGCCTGCGCGAGCAGTACTTC	CSVDGLGLREQYF
TRBV19	TRBJ2-2	-	few	14	TGTGCCAGTAGTATTAACTTTCAAACCGGGGAGCTGTTTTTT	CASSINFQTGELFF
TRBV9	TRBJ1-1	-	few	16	TGTGCCAGCAGCTTAAGGGCAGGGCTCATGAACACTGAAGCTTTCTTT	CASSLRAGLMNTEAFF
TRBV6-6	TRBJ1-5	-	many	14	TGTGCCAGCAGTGCCCCGGGGCAAGGACAGCCCCAGCATTTT	CASSAPGQGQPQHF
TRBV5-1	TRBJ2-7	-	-	13	TGCGCCAGCAGCGAGGACATAAGCTACGAGCAGTACTTC	CASSEDISYEQYF
TRBV10-3	TRBJ1-1	-	many	11	TGTGCCATCAGGGGAGGAACTGAAGCTTTCTTT	CAIRGGTEAFF
TRBV2	TRBJ1-3	TRBD1	-	15	TGTGCCAGCAGTGAAACAGGGGGTCCAACGTCCACCATATATTTT	CASSETGGPTSTIYF
TRBV7-9	TRBJ2-2	-	-	13	TGTGCCAGCTGCCCGACTAGTGAGGGGGAGCTGTTTTTT	CASCPTSEGELFF
TRBV10-2	TRBJ2-7	-	-	13	TGCGCCAGCAGTGAACCCAGGGCCTACGAGCAGTACTTC	CASSEPRAYEQYF
TRBV6-5	TRBJ2-5	-	few	15	TGTGCCAGCAGTTACTTTAGGGGGACGGAAGAGACCCAGTACTTC	CASSYFRGTEETQYF
TRBV20-1	TRBJ2-2	-	few	13	TGCAGTGCTAGAGATCTCGGGGCCGGGGAGCTGTTTTTT	CSARDLGAGELFF
TRBV5-5	TRBJ1-2	TRBD1	few	12	TGTGCCAGCAGCCCCAGGGGGTCTGGCTACACCTTC	CASSPRGSGYTF
TRBV10-3	TRBJ2-7	TRBD1	-	14	TGTGCCATCAGCCCACGGACAGGTTCCTACGAGCAGTACTTC	CAISPRTGSYEQYF
TRBV7-8	TRBJ2-6	-	many	14	TGTGCCAGCAGCCGCGTTGGGGTGACCAACGTCCTGACTTTC	CASSRVGVTNVLTF
TRBV9	TRBJ2-7	-	-	14	TGTGCCAGCTCACCACCGGGGACAAAGCACGAGCAGTACTTC	CASSPPGTKHEQYF
TRBV29-1	TRBJ1-4	-	many	14	TGCAGCGGCCTTGGGGCCGCAACTAATGAAAAACTGTTTTTT	CSGLGAATNEKLFF
TRBV12-3/TRBV12-4	TRBJ1-5	TRBD1	-	13	TGTGCCAGCATGGAAACAGGGGATCAGCCCCAGCATTTT	CASMETGDQPQHF
TRBV9	TRBJ1-1	-	many	14	TGTGCCAGCAGCGGCCCCCTTACAGGGCGGGGAGCTTTCTTT	CASSGPLTGRGAFF
TRBV15	TRBJ2-6	-	many	16	TGTGCCACCAGCACGGACACCGGCTCTGGGGCCAACGTCCTGACTTTC	CATSTDTGSGANVLTF
TRBV4-3	TRBJ2-7	TRBD2	-	16	TGCGCCAGCAGCCAAGATTCAACTAGCGGGACCTACGAGCAGTACTTC	CASSQDSTSGTYEQYF
TRBV10-3	TRBJ2-7	TRBD1	many	12	TGTGCCACCGGGACAGGGGTCTACGAGCAGTACTTC	CATGTGVYEQYF
TRBV15	TRBJ2-5	TRBD1	many	15	TGTGCCACCAGCAGAAAAGGACAGGGAGGACAGACCCAGTACTTC	CATSRKGQGGQTQYF
TRBV14	TRBJ2-7	-	-	13	TGTGCCAGCAGCCGTACGACAGGCTACGAGCAGTACTTC	CASSRTTGYEQYF
TRBV7-9	TRBJ2-5	TRBD1	many	14	TGTGCCAGCAGCATGCGGACAGGGAGAGAGACCCAGTACTTC	CASSMRTGRETQYF